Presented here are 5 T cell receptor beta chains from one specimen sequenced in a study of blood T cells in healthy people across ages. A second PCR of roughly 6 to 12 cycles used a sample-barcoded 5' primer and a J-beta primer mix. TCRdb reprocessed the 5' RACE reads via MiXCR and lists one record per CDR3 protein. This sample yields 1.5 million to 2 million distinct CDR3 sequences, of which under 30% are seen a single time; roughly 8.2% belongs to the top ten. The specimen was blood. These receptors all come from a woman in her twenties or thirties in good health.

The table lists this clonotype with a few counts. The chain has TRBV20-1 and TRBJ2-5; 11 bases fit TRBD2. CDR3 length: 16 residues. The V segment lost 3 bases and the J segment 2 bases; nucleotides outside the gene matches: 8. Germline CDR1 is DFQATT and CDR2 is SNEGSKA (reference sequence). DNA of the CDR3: TGCAGTGCTAGCACTAGCGGGAGCTGGGATCAAGAGACCCAGTACTTC. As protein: CSASTSGSWDQETQYF.

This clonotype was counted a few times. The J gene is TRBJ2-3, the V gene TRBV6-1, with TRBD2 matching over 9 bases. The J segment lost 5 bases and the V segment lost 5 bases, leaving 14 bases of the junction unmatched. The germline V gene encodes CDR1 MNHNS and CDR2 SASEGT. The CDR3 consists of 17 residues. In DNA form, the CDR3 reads TGTGCCAGCAGTACCGGGGATCGCGGGAGGGCGTTAGATACGCAGTATTTT. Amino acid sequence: CASSTGDRGRALDTQYF.

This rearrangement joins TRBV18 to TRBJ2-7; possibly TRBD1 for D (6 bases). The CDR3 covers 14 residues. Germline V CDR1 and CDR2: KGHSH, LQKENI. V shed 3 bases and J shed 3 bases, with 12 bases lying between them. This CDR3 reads CASSPGQTNYEQYF. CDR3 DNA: TGTGCCAGCTCACCCGGACAGACCAACTACGAGCAGTACTTC.

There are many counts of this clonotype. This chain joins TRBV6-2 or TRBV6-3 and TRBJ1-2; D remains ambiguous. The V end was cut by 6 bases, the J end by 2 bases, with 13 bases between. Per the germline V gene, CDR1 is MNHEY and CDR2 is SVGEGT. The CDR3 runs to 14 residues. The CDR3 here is CASRKTGENYGYTF. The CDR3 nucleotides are TGTGCCAGCAGAAAGACGGGAGAGAACTATGGCTACACCTTC.

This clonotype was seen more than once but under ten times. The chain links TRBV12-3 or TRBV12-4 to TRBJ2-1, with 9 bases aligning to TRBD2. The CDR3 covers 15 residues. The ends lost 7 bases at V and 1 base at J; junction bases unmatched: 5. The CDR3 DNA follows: TGTGCCAGCACAAGTAGCGGGAGTTCCTACAATGAGCAGTTCTTC. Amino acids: CASTSSGSSYNEQFF.